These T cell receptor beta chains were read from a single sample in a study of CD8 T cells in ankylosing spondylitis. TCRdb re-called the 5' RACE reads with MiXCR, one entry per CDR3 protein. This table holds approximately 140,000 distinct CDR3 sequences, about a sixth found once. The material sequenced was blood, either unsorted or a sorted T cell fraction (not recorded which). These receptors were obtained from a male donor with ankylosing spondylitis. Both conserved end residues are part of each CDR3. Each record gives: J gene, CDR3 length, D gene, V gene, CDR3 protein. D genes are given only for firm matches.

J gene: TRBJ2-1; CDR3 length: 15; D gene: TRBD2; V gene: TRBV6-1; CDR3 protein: CASRFASGTYNEQFF
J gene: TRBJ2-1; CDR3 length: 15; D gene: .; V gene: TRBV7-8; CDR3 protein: CASSLAGLSYNEQFF
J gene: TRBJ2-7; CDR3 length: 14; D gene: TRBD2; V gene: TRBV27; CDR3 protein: CATGLAGVMHEQYF
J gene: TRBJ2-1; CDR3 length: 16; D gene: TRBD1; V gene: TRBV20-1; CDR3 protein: CSARAVGTGYSNEQFF
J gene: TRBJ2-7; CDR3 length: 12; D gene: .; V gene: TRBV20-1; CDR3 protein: CSARDVNYEQYF
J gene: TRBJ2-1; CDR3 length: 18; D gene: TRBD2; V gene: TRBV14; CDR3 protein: CASSLEGLAGLMGNEQFF
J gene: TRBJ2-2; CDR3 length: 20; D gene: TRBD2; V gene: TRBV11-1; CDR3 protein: CASSPRRAGSGRRSTGELFF
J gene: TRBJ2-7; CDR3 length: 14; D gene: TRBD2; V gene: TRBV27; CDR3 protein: CASRFASGAYEQYF
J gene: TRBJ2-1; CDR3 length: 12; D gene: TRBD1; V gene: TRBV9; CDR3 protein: CASSGQGSEQFF
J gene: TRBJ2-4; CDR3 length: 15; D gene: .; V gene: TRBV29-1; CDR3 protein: CSVSRDSLPGNIQYF
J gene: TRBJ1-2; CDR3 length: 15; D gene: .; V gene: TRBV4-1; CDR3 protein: CASSQGGGADYGYTF
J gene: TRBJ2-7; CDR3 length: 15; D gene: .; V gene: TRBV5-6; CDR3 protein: CASSLSAGAWGEQYF
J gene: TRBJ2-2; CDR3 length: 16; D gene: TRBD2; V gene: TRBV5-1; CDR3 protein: CASSPGTSGYTGELFF
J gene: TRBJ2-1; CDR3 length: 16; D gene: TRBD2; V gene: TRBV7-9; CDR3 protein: CASSFVSGRARNEQFF
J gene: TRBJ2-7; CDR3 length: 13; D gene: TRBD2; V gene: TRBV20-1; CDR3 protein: CSARTSGTYEQYF
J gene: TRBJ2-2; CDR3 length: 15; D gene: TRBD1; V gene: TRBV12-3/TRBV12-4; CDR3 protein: CASSLAGGLAGELFF
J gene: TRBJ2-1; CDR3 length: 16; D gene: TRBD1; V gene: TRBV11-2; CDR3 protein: CASSSDTGGSYNEQFF
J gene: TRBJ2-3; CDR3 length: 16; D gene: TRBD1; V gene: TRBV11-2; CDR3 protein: CASSLSRDRGRNTQYF
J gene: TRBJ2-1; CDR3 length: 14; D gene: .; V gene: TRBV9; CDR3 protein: CASSGSRGYNEQFF
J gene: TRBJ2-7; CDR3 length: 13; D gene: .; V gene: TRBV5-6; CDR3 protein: CASSWGVYYEQYF
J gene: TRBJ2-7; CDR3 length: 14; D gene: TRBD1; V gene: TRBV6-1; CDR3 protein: CASSEGQGRYEQYF
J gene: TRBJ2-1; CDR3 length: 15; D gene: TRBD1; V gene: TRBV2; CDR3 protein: CARTGGLTSYNEQFF
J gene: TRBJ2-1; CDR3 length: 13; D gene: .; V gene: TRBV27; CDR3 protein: CASSLGRTNEQFF
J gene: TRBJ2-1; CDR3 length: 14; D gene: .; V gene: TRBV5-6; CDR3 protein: CASSPWGDFNEQFF
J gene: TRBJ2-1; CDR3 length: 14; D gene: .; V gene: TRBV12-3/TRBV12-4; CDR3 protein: CASSPFSSHNEQFF
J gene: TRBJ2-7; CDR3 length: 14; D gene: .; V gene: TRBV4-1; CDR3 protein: CASSRGLGAYEQYF
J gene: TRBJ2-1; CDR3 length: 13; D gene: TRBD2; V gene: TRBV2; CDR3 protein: CASTSGDYNEQFF
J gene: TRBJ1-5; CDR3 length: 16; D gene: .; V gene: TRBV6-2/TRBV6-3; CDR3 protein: CASSYVPGASNQPQHF
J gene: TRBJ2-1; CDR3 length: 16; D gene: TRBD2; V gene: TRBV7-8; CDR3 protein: CASSLVTSGRYNEQFF
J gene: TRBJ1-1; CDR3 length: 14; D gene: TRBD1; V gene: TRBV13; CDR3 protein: CASSLGRGLGEAFF
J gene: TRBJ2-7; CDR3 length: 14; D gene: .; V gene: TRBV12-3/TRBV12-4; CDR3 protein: CASSHRTATYEQYF
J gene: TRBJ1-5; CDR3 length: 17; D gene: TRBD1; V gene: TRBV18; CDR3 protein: CASSPTGTGISNQPQHF
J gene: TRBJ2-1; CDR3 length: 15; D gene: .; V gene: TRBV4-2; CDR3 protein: CAASGGQGAYNEQFF
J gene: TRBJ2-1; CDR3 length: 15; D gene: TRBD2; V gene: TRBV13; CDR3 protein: CASSPGTSRYNEQFF
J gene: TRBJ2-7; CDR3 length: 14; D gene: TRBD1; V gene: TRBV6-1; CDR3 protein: CASRIERGPYEQYF
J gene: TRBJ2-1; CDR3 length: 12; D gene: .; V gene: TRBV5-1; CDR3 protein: CASSLKGNEQFF
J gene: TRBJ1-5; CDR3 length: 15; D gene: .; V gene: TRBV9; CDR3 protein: CASSETDNLYQPQHF
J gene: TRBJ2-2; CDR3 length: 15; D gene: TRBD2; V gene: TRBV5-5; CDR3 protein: CASSLSGRGTGELFF
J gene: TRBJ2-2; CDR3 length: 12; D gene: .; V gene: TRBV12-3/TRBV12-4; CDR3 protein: CATTGGTGELFF
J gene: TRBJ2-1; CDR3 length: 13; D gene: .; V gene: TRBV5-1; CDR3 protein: CASSFDSYNEQFF
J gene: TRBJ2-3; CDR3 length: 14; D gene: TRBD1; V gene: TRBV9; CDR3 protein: CASSVGQGVDTQYF
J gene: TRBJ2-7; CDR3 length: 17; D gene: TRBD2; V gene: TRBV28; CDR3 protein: CASSLAGRLAGLYEQYF
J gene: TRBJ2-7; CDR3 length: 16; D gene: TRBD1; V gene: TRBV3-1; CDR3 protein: CASSQGPTGASYEQYF
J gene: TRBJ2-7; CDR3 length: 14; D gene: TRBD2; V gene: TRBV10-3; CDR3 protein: CAISDGLVTYEQYF
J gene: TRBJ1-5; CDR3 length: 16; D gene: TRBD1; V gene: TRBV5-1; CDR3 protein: CASSLSGQGLNQPQHF
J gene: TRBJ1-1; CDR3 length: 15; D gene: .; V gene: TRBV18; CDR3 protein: CASSPDNSGNTEAFF
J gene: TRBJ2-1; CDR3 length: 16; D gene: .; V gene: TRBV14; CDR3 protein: CASSRPGQPDYNEQFF
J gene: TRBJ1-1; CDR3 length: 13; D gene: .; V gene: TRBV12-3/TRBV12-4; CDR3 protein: CASSLGRNTEAFF
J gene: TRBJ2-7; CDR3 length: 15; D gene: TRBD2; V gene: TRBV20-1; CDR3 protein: CSARDRTSVSYEQYF
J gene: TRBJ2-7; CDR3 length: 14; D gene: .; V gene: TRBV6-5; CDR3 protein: CASSSGQRSYEQYF
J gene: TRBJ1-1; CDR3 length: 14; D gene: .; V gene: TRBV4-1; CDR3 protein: CASSQPAMNTEAFF
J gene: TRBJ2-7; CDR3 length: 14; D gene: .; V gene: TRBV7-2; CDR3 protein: CASSAPGRRYEQYF
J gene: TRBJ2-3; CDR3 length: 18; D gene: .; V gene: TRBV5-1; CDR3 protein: CASSSRAGTIGVTDTQYF